This T cell receptor (beta chain) was recovered during a study of T cell responses to AZD1222 COVID-19 vaccine. The table came from immunoSEQ multiplex PCR; TCRdb's copy has only in-frame clones and leaves some out. The table includes 110,000 or so clones, 70% to 90% detected once. Notes on this clone: Its antigen is currently unknown.

The study, taken as a whole, reports: There were vaccine-associated CD4 TCRs across spike, dominant at 160-218 and 743-854. After two AZD1222 doses, spike-specific TCR breadth and depth rose versus day 0.

This receptor was obtained from an adult who received the AZD1222 COVID-19 vaccine. Sequencing used peripheral blood, obtained 28 days after the second AZD1222 dose.

CDR3 coding DNA: TGCGCCAGCAGCCTTCCCGGGGGGTCCGAGCAGTACTTC. Encoded protein: CASSLPGGSEQYF. V usage is TRBV5-1 and J usage is TRBJ2-7, with 7 bases lining up with TRBD2. Germline loops: CDR1 SGHRS, CDR2 YFSETQ. Trimming took 4 bases from V and 6 from J; bases not matched to a gene: 7. The CDR3 has 13 residues. The full variable domain, with the rest looked up from reference TRBV5-1 and TRBJ2-7, is KAGVTQTPRYLIKTRGQQVTLSCSPISGHRSVSWYQQTPGQGLQFLFEYFSETQRNKGNFPGRFSGRQFSNSRSEMNVSTLELGDSALYLCASSLPGGSEQYFGPGTRLTVT.